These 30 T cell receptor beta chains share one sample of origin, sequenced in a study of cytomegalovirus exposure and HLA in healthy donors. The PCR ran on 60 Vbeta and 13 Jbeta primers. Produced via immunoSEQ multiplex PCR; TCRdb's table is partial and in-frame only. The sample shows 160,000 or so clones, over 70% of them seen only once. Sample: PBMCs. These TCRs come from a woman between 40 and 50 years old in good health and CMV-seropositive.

The CDR3 here is CASISPQVSNQPQHF. In nucleotides, the CDR3 is TGTGCCAGCATTTCACCTCAGGTTAGCAATCAGCCCCAGCATTTT. V and J are TRBV6-1 and TRBJ1-5; D uncertain. CDR3 length equals 15 residues. Germline V gives CDR1 MNHNS, CDR2 SASEGT. Trimming took 7 bases from V and 0 from J, leaving 13 bases between them.

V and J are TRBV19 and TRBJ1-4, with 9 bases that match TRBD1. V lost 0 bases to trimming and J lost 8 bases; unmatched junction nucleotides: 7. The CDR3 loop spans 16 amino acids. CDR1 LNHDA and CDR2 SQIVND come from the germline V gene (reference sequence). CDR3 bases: TGTGCCAGTAGTATAGATCTCGGGACAGGGAAAGAAAAACTGTTTTTT. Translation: CASSIDLGTGKEKLFF.

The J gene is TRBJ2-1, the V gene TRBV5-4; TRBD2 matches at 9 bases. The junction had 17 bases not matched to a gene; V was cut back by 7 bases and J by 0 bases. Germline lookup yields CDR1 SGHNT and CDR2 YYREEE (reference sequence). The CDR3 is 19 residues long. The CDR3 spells CASRGSGSGGRRSYNEQFF. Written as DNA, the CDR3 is TGTGCCAGCCGAGGGTCGGGTAGCGGGGGCCGCCGCTCCTACAATGAGCAGTTCTTC.

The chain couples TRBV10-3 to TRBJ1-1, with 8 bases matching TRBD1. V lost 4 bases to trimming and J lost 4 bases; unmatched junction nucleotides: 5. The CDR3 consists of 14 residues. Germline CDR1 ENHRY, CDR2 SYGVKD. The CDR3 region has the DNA TGTGCCATCAGTGGATCCAGGGGGCCCACTGAAGCTTTCTTT. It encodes CAISGSRGPTEAFF.

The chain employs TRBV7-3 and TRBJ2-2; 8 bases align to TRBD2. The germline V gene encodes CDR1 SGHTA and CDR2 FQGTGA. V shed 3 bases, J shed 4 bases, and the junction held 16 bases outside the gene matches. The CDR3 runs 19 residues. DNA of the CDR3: TGTGCCAGCAGCTTCGATTCTGGTAGCGGGGCCCTGGGCACCGGGGAGCTGTTTTTT. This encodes CASSFDSGSGALGTGELFF.

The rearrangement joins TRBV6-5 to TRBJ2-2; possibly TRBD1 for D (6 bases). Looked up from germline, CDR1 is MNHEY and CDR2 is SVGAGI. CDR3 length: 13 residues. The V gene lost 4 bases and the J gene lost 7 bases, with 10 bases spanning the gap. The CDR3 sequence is CASSSYRVGELFF. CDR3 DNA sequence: TGTGCCAGCAGTTCCTACAGGGTCGGGGAGCTGTTTTTT.

The CDR3 sequence: CASSQGGVDTGELFF. The CDR3 bases are TGTGCCAGTAGCCAGGGGGGAGTGGACACCGGGGAGCTGTTTTTT. The chain carries TRBV19 and TRBJ2-2; perhaps TRBD1 as D (7 bases). CDR1 is LNHDA and CDR2 is SQIVND in the germline V gene (reference sequence). The CDR3 sequence is 15 residues long. Trimming cost V 6 bases and J 3 bases, with 14 bases left between them.

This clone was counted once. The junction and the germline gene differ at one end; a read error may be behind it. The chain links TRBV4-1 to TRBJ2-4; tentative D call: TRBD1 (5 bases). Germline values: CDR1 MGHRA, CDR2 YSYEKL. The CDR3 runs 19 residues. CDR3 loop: CASSQDIEARAGSKNSQYF. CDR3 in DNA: TGCGCCAGCAGCCAAGATATCGAAGCCCGGGCAGGGTCCAAAAACAGTCAGTACTTC.

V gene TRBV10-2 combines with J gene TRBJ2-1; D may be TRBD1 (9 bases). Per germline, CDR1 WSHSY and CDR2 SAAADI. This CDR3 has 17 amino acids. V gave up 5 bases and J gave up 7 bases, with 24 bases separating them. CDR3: CASSQNSGTGISNEQFF. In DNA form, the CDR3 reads TGCGCCAGCAGTCAAAATAGCGGGACAGGGATCAGTAATGAGCAGTTCTTC.

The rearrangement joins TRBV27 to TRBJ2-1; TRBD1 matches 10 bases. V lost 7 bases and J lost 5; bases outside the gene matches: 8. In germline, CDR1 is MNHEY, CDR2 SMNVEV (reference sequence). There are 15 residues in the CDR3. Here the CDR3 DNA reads TGTGCCAGCAACGCTGACAGGGGGCGGGACAATGAGCAGTTCTTC. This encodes CASNADRGRDNEQFF.

The DNA of the CDR3 is TGTGCCAGCAGGGCATGGGGGGGACAAGAGACCCAGTACTTC. Translation: CASRAWGGQETQYF. The chain joins TRBV11-2 to TRBJ2-5, with 7 bases matching TRBD2. The V segment lost 6 bases and the J segment 2 bases; nucleotides outside the gene matches: 6. The germline CDR1 and CDR2 sequences are SGHAT and FQNNGV. This CDR3 comprises 14 residues.

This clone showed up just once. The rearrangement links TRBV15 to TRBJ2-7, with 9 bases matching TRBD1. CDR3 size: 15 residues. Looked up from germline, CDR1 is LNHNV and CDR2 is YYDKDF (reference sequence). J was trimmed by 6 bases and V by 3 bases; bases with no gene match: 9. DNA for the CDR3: TGTGCCACCAGCAGGGTGATACAGGGGGCTACCGAGCAGTACTTC. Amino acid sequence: CATSRVIQGATEQYF. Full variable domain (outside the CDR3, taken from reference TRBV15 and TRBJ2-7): DAMVIQNPRYQVTQFGKPVTLSCSQTLNHNVMYWYQQKSSQAPKLLFHYYDKDFNNEADTPDNFQSRRPNTSFCFLDIRSPGLGDTAMYLCATSRVIQGATEQYFGPGTRLTVT.

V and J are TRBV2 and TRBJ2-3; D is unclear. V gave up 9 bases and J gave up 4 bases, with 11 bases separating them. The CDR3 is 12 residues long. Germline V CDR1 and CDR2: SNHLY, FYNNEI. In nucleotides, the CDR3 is TGTGCCAGACGACGGCGGCCAGATACGCAGTATTTT. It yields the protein CARRRRPDTQYF.

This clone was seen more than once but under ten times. In DNA form, the CDR3 reads TGTGCCAGCAGTGGAGGACAGGAGGGCTATGGCTACACCTTC. It specifies CASSGGQEGYGYTF. The chain is built from TRBV6-1 and TRBJ1-2, with 7 bases matching TRBD1. CDR1 and CDR2 (germline): MNHNS, SASEGT. V was clipped by 4 bases and J by 4 bases; unmatched bases: 6. The CDR3 length is 14 residues.

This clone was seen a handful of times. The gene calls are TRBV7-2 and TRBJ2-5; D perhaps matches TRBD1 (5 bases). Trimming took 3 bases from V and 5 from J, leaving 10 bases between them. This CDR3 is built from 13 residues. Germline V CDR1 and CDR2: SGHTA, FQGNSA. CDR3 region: CASSFLRVETQYF. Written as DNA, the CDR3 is TGTGCCAGCAGCTTCCTCAGGGTGGAGACCCAGTACTTC.

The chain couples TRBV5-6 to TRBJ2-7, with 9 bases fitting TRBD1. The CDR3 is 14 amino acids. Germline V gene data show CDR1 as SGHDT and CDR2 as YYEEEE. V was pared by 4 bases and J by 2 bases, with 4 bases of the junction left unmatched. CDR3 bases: TGTGCCAGCAGCAACCGGGACAGGGCCTACGAGCAGTACTTC. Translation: CASSNRDRAYEQYF. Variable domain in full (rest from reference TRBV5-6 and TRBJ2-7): DAGVTQSPTHLIKTRGQQVTLRCSPKSGHDTVSWYQQALGQGPQFIFQYYEEEERQRGNFPDRFSGHQFPNYSSELNVNALLLGDSALYLCASSNRDRAYEQYFGPGTRLTVT.

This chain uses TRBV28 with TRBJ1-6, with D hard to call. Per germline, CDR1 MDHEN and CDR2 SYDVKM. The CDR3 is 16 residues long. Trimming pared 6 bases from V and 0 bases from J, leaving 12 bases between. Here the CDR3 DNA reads TGTGCCAGCAGGGTACTCTCCGGCTCCTATAATTCACCCCTCCACTTT. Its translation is CASRVLSGSYNSPLHF.

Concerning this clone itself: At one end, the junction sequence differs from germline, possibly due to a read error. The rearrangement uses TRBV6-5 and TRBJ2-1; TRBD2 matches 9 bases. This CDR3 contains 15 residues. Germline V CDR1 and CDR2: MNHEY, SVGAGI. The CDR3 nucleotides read TGTGCCAGCAGCTACAATCGACTAGCGGTAGGAGAGCTGTTCTTC. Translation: CASSYNRLAVGELFF.

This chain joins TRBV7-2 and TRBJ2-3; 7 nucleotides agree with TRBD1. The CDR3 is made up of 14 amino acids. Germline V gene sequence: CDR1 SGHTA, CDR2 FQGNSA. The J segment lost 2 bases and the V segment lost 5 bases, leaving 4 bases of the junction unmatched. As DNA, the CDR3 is TGTGCCAGCAGCGTTACAGGGGACACAGATACGCAGTATTTT. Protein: CASSVTGDTDTQYF.

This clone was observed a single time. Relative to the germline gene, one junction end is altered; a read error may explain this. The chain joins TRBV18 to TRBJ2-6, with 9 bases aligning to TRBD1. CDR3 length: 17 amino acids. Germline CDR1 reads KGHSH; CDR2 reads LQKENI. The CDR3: CASSPTGGRSGANGLTF. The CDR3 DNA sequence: TGTGCCAGCTCACCCACAGGGGGCCGCTCTGGGGCCAACGGCCTGACTTTC. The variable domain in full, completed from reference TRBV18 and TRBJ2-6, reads NAGVMQNPRHLVRRRGQEARLRCSPMKGHSHVYWYRQLPEEGLKFMVYLQKENIIDESGMPKERFSAEFPKEGPSILRIQQVVRGDSAAYFCASSPTGGRSGANGLTFGAGSRLTVL.

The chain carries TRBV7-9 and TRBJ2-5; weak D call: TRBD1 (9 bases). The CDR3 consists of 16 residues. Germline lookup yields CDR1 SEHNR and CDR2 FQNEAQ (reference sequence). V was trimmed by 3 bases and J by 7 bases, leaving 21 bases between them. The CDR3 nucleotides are TGTGCCAGCAGCTTTTTAGCGGGACAGGGATTTGGGACCCAGTACTTC. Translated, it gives CASSFLAGQGFGTQYF. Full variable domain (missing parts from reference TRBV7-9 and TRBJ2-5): DTGVSQNPRHKITKRGQNVTFRCDPISEHNRLYWYRQTLGQGPEFLTYFQNEAQLEKSRLLSDRFSAERPKGSFSTLEIQRTEQGDSAMYLCASSFLAGQGFGTQYFGPGTRLLVL.

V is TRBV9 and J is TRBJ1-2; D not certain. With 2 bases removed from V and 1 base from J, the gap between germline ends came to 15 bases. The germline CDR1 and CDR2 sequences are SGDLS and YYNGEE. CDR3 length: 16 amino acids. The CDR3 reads CASSVNGEAFNYGYTF. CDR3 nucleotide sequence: TGTGCCAGCAGCGTCAACGGGGAAGCGTTTAACTATGGCTACACCTTC.

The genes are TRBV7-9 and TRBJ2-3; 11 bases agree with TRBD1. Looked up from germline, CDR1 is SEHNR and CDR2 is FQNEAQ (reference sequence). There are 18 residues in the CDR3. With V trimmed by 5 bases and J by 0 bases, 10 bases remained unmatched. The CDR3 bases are TGTGCCAGCAGCCTAGGACAGGGGGCGCGCCCCAGCACAGATACGCAGTATTTT. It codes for CASSLGQGARPSTDTQYF.

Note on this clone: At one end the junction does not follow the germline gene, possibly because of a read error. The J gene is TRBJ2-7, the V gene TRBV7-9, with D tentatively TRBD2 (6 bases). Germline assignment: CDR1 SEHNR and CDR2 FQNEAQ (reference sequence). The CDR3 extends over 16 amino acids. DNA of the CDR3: TGTTCCAGCAGCCCCTCCGGGACTCAAGACACCTACGAGCAGTACTTC. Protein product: CSSSPSGTQDTYEQYF. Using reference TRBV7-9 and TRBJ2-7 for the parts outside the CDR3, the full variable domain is DTGVSQNPRHKITKRGQNVTFRCDPISEHNRLYWYRQTLGQGPEFLTYFQNEAQLEKSRLLSDRFSAERPKGSFSTLEIQRTEQGDSAMYLCSSSPSGTQDTYEQYFGPGTRLTVT.

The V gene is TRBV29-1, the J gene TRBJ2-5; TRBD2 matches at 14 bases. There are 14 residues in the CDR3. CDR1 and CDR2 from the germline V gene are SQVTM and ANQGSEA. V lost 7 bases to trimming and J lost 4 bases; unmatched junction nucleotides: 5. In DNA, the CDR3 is TGCAGCGCCCAGACTAGCGGGGGGGGAGAGACCCAGTACTTC. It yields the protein CSAQTSGGGETQYF.

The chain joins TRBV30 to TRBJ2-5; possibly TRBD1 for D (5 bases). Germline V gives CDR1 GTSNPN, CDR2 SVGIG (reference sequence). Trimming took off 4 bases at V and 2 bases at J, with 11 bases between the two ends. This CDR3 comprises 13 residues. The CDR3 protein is CAWTGKRQETQYF. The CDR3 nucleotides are TGTGCCTGGACAGGGAAGAGGCAAGAGACCCAGTACTTC. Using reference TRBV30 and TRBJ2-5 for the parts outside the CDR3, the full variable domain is SQTIHQWPATLVQPVGSPLSLECTVEGTSNPNLYWYRQAAGRGLQLLFYSVGIGQISSEVPQNLSASRPQDRQFILSSKKLLLSDSGFYLCAWTGKRQETQYFGPGTRLLVL.

CDR3 protein: CASSASGTNLNTEAFF. CDR3 coding DNA: TGTGCCAGCAGCGCATCCGGGACAAATCTAAACACTGAAGCTTTCTTT. This sequence joins TRBV2 and TRBJ1-1; tentative D call: TRBD1 (6 bases). The CDR3 is made up of 16 amino acids. V was shortened by 6 bases and J by 2 bases, with 19 bases between the two germline ends. Germline CDR1 SNHLY, CDR2 FYNNEI.

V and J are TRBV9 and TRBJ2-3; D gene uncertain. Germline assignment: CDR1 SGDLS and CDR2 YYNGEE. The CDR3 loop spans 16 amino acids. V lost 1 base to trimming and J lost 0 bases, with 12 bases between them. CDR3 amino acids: CASSVYDSLSTDTQYF. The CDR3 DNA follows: TGTGCCAGCAGCGTATACGACTCGCTTAGCACAGATACGCAGTATTTT. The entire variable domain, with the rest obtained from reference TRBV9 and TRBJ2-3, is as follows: DSGVTQTPKHLITATGQRVTLRCSPRSGDLSVYWYQQSLDQGLQFLIQYYNGEERAKGNILERFSAQQFPDLHSELNLSSLELGDSALYFCASSVYDSLSTDTQYFGPGTRLTVL.

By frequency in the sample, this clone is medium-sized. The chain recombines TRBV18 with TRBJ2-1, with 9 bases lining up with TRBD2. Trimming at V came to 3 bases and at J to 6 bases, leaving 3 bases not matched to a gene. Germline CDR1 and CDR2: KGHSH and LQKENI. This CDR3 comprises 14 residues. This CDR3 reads CASSPLAGINEQFF. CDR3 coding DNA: TGTGCCAGCTCACCTCTAGCGGGGATCAATGAGCAGTTCTTC.

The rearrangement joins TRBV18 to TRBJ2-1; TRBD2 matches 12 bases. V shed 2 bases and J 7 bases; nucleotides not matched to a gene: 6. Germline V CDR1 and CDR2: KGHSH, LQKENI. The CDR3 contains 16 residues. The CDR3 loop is CASSPITSGGFNEQFF. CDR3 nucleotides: TGTGCCAGCTCACCAATAACTAGCGGGGGGTTTAATGAGCAGTTCTTC.